These 14 T cell receptor beta chains were sequenced from one sample in a study of monozygotic twins with inflammatory bowel disease. TCRdb re-called the 5' RACE reads; every CDR3 protein appears as one record, without DNA. The record lists 150,000 or so distinct CDR3 sequences, of which the ten most abundant hold around 7.2%. The material sequenced was blood. The receptors derive from a human donor with ulcerative colitis or Crohn's disease, or a healthy co-twin of an affected twin (not recorded which).

The genes are TRBV29-1 and TRBJ1-5; TCRdb selects TRBD1, and the lack of DNA leaves this call unchecked. Germline V gene data show CDR1 as SQVTM and CDR2 as ANQGSEA. The CDR3 sequence is 14 residues long. CDR3 amino acids: CSARTDGGNQPQHF. Combining the CDR3 with reference TRBV29-1 and TRBJ1-5 gives the whole variable domain SAVISQKPSRDICQRGTSLTIQCQVDSQVTMMFWYRQQPGQSLTLIATANQGSEATYESGFVIDKFPISRPNLTFSTLTVSNMSPEDSSIYLCSARTDGGNQPQHFGDGTRLSIL.

The chain combines TRBV7-9 with TRBJ2-1; TCRdb gives TRBD2 as the D gene, but with no DNA this cannot be confirmed. The CDR3 contains 15 residues. The V gene's germline CDR1 is SEHNR and CDR2 FQNEAQ (reference sequence). CDR3: CASSSSGPSYNEQFF.

J is TRBJ2-2 and V is TRBV20-1; absent DNA, TCRdb's TRBD1 call cannot be checked. Germline values: CDR1 DFQATT, CDR2 SNEGSKA (reference sequence). The CDR3 totals 16 residues. CDR3 residues: CSVTVPQGSYTGELFF.

The CDR3 sequence is CASSPPSGRETQYF. The chain joins TRBV11-2 to TRBJ2-5; the TRBD2 assignment by TCRdb is unverifiable without DNA. The CDR3 extends over 14 amino acids. Germline V gene data show CDR1 as SGHAT and CDR2 as FQNNGV. The whole variable domain, remainder taken from reference TRBV11-2 and TRBJ2-5, is EAGVAQSPRYKIIEKRQSVAFWCNPISGHATLYWYQQILGQGPKLLIQFQNNGVVDDSQLPKDRFSAERLKGVDSTLKIQPAKLEDSAVYLCASSPPSGRETQYFGPGTRLLVL.

The J gene is TRBJ2-5, the V gene TRBV20-1; no DNA is available, so the TRBD2 call from TCRdb remains unchecked. The CDR3 covers 12 residues. Germline V CDR1 and CDR2: DFQATT, SNEGSKA (reference sequence). The CDR3 sequence: CSARSGPETQYF.

The chain joins TRBV6-9 to TRBJ2-2; lacking DNA, the TRBD1 call made by TCRdb goes unchecked. Germline V gene lookup returns CDR1 MNHGY and CDR2 SVAAGI. This CDR3 spans 15 amino acids. The CDR3 reads CASSSKGANTGELFF.

J is TRBJ2-5 and V is TRBV5-4; lacking DNA, the TRBD1 call made by TCRdb goes unchecked. The CDR3 consists of 14 residues. Germline-derived CDR1 and CDR2 are SGHNT and YYREEE (reference sequence). CDR3 loop: CASSFPHTQETQYF.

The genes are TRBV6-2 or TRBV6-3 and TRBJ2-7. The CDR3 is 14 amino acids. CDR1 is MNHEY and CDR2 is SVGEGT in the germline V gene. CDR3 residues: CASSYKVTDYEQYF.

This chain links TRBV4-1 with TRBJ1-2; TCRdb reports TRBD1, a call that lacks DNA to check it against. The CDR3 has 21 residues. Germline V gene sequence: CDR1 MGHRA, CDR2 YSYEKL. The CDR3 loop is CASSQVAHPDRRKPRNYGYTF.

CDR3 sequence reads: CSARRDSYEQYF. The rearrangement uses TRBV20-1 and TRBJ2-7; TCRdb returns TRBD1, unconfirmable since there is no DNA. The germline V gene encodes CDR1 DFQATT and CDR2 SNEGSKA (reference sequence). CDR3 length: 12 amino acids.

The V and J genes are TRBV5-1 and TRBJ2-5; the TRBD2 assignment by TCRdb is unverifiable without DNA. CDR1 SGHRS and CDR2 YFSETQ come from the germline V gene. This CDR3 is built from 16 residues. The CDR3 reads CASSLTAGGPQETQYF.

The V and J genes are TRBV7-2 and TRBJ2-2; absent DNA, TCRdb's TRBD2 call cannot be checked. In germline, CDR1 is SGHTA, CDR2 FQGNSA. This CDR3 region has 18 residues. CDR3 sequence: CASSLAASGRLSSGELFF.

The rearrangement links TRBV20-1 to TRBJ2-1; lacking DNA, the TRBD2 call made by TCRdb goes unchecked. The CDR3 length is 17 residues. Germline-derived CDR1 and CDR2 are DFQATT and SNEGSKA (reference sequence). CDR3 residues: CSAKTSGSSPWGNEQFF.

V usage is TRBV19 and J usage is TRBJ1-1; TCRdb proposes TRBD1, but this gene call is untestable without DNA. CDR1 LNHDA and CDR2 SQIVND come from the germline V gene (reference sequence). This CDR3 is built from 12 residues. CDR3 sequence: CASSTRQGEAFF.